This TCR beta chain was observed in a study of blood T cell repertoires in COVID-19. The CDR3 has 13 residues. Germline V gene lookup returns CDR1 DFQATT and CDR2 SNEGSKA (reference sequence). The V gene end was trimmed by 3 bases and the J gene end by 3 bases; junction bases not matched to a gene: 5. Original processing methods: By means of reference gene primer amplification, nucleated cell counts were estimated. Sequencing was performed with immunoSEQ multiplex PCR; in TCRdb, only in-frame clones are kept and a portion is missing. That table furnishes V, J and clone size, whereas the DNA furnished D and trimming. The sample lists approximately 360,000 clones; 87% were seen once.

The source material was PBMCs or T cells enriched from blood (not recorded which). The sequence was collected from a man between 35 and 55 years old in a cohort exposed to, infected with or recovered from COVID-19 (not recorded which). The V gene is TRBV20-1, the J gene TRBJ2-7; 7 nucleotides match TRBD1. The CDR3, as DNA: TGCAGTGCTAGTTGGTCAGGGGGCTACGAGCAGTACTTC. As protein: CSASWSGGYEQYF.